The text below deals with one T cell receptor (beta chain). Mismatch with germline at one junction end may stem from a read error. The PCR employed 60 Vbeta primers together with 13 Jbeta primers. Generated by immunoSEQ multiplex PCR, the TCRdb table keeps only in-frame clones and is missing some. Of under 200,000 clones listed, 55% to 70% are singletons. The data derive from a study of cytomegalovirus exposure and HLA in healthy donors. The overall study: About 85 million unique TCR sequences came from HLA-typed donors in an early release.

Germline V gene lookup returns CDR1 SNHLY and CDR2 FYNNEI. CDR3 length: 13 residues. Sequencing was done on a sample of PBMCs. This TCR came from a woman in her thirties or forties in good health and CMV-seropositive. The J gene is TRBJ1-6, the V gene TRBV2; possible D gene TRBD1, 5 bases. CDR3 bases: TGTGCCAGCAGGGGGACTAAGGATTCACCCCTCAACTTT. Its protein product is CASRGTKDSPLNF.